This T cell receptor (beta chain) appears in the sequencing data of a study of blood T cells in healthy people across ages. Study-level points and caveats: Comparison with aged donors showed that long-lived donors had more naive CD4+ cells and higher diversity. Bulk PBMC profiling left naive and antigen-experienced comparisons inconclusive. Older individuals had lower TCR beta diversity per million T cells (the decline was roughly linear).

A note on this clonotype: What it binds is not known.

The people who gave samples were healthy Caucasians from Russia, aged 6 to 90. A second PCR, run for 7 to 11 cycles, used a sample-barcoded 5' primer plus a J-beta primer mix. In TCRdb, the 5' RACE reads were re-called with MiXCR into one record per CDR3 protein. The table shows about 730,000 distinct CDR3 sequences, with more than 40% occurring only once. The sequencing input was blood. The TCR sequence derives from a woman aged 60-75 years in good health.

The DNA of the CDR3 is TGTGCCAGCGGCCCGGACGGGGAGTGGGAGCAGTACTTC. As protein: CASGPDGEWEQYF. The chain carries TRBV6-1 and TRBJ2-7, with D possibly matching TRBD2 (5 bases). Between the trimmed V and J ends, which lost 8 bases and 7 bases, there was a span of 18 bases. Germline lookup yields CDR1 MNHNS and CDR2 SASEGT. The CDR3 is 13 residues long.